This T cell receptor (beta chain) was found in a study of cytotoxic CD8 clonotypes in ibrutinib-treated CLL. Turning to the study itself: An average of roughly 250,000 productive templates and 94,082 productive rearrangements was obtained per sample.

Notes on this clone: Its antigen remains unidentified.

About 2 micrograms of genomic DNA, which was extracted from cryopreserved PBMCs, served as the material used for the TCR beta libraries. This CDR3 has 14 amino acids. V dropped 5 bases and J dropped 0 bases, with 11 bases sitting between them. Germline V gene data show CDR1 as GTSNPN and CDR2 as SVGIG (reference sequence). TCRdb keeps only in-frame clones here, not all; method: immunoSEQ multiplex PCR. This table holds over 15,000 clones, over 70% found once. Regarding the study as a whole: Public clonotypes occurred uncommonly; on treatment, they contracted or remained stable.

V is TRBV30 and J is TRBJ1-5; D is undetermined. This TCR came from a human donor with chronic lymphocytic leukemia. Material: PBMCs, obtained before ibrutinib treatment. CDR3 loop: CAWGERSSNQPQHF. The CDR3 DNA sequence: TGTGCCTGGGGTGAAAGGTCTAGCAATCAGCCCCAGCATTTT. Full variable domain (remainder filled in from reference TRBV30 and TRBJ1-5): SQTIHQWPATLVQPVGSPLSLECTVEGTSNPNLYWYRQAAGRGLQLLFYSVGIGQISSEVPQNLSASRPQDRQFILSSKKLLLSDSGFYLCAWGERSSNQPQHFGDGTRLSIL.